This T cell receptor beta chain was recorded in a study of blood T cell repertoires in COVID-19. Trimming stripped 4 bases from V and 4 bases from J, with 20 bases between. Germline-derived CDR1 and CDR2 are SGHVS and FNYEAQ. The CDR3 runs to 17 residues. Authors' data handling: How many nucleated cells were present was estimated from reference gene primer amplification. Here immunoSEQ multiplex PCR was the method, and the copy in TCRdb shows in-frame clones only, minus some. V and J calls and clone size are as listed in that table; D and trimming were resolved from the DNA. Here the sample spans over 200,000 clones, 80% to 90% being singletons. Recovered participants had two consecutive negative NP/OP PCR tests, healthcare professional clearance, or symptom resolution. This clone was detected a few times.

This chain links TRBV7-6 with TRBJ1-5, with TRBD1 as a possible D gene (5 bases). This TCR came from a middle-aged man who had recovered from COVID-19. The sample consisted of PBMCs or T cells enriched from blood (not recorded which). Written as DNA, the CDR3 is TGTGCCAGCAGCTCCCGAGTGGGCGACGGGGGAAATCAGCCCCAGCATTTT. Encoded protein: CASSSRVGDGGNQPQHF.